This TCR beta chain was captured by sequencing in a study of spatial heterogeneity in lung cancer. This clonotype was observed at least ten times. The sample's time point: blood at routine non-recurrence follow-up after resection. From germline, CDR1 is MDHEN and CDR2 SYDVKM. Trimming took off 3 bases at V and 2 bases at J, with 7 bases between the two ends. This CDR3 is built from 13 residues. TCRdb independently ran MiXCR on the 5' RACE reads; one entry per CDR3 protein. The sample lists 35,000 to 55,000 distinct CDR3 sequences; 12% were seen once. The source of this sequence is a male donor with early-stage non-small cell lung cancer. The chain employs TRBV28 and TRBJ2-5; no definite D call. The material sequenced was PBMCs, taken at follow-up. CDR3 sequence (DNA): TGTGCCAGCAGTTTGAAAGGGCAAGAGACCCAGTACTTC. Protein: CASSLKGQETQYF.